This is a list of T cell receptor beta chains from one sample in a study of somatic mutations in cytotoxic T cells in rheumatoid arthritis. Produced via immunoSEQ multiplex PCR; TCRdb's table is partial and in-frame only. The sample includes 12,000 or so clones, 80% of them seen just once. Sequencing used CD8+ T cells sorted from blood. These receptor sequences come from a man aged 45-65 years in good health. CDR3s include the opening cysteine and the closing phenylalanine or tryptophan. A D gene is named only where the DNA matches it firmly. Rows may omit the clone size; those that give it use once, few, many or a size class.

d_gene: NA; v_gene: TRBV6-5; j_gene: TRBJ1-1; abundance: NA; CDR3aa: CASSPGFEVTEAFF; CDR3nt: TGTGCCAGCAGTCCCGGGTTTGAGGTCACTGAAGCTTTCTTT
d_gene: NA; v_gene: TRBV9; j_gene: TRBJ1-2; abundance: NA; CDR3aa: CASSVGSGYTF; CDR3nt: TGTGCCAGCAGCGTAGGTAGTGGCTACACCTTC
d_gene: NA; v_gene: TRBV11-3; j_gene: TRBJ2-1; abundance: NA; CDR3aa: CASSPAAGNLNEQFF; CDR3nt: TGTGCCAGCAGCCCCGCGGCAGGGAATCTTAATGAGCAGTTCTTC
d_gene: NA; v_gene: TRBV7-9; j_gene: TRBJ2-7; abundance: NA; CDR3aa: CASSSSPRDASSYEQYF; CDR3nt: TGTGCCAGCAGCTCCTCCCCCCGGGACGCCAGCTCCTACGAGCAGTACTTC
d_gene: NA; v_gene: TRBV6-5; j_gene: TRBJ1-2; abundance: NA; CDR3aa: CASKPGTANYGYTF; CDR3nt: TGTGCCAGCAAACCCGGGACGGCTAACTATGGCTACACCTTC
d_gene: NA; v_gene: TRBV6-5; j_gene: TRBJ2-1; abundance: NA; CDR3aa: CASSSDKVSYNEQFF; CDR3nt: TGTGCCAGCAGTTCGGACAAGGTCTCCTACAATGAGCAGTTCTTC
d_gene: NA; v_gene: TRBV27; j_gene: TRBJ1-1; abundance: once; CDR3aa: CASSSLGGDRAFF; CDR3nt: TGTGCCAGCAGCTCTCTGGGGGGGGATCGAGCTTTCTTT
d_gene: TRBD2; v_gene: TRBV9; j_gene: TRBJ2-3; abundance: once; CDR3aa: CASSDELAGPTDTQYF; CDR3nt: TGTGCCAGCAGTGACGAACTAGCGGGGCCCACAGATACGCAGTATTTT
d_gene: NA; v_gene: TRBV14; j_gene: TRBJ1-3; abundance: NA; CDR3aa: CASSQDLAFSSGNTIYF; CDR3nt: TGTGCCAGCAGCCAAGATCTCGCCTTTAGCTCTGGAAACACCATATATTTT
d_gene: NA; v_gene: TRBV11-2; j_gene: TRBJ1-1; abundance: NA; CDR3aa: CASSLAGRNTEAFF; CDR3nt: TGTGCCAGCAGCTTAGCCGGCAGGAACACTGAAGCTTTCTTT
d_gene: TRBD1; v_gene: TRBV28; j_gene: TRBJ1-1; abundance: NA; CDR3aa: CASSSDRGANTEAFF; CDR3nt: TGTGCCAGCAGTTCTGACAGGGGGGCGAACACTGAAGCTTTCTTT
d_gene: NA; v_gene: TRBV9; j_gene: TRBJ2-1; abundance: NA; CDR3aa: CASSVEGHNEQFF; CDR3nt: TGTGCCAGCAGCGTAGAGGGGCACAATGAGCAGTTCTTC
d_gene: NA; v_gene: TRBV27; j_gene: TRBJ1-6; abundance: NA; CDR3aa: CASGWAARNSPLHF; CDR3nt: TGTGCCAGCGGGTGGGCAGCGCGGAATTCACCCCTCCACTTT
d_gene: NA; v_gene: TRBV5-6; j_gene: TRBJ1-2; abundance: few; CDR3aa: CASLRTSDSAYGYTF; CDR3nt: TGTGCCAGCCTAAGAACGAGTGACAGCGCCTATGGCTACACCTTC
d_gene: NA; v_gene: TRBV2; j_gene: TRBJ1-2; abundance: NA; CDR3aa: CASSPRGPTGYGYTF; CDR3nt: TGTGCCAGCTCCCCCCGGGGACCGACGGGGTATGGCTACACCTTC
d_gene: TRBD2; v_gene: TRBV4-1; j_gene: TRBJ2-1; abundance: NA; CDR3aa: CASSQGTSGYNEQFF; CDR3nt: TGCGCCAGCAGCCAAGGGACTAGCGGATACAATGAGCAGTTCTTC
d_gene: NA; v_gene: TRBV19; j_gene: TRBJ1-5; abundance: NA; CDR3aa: CASRTGNQPQHF; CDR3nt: TGTGCCAGTAGAACAGGAAATCAGCCCCAGCATTTT
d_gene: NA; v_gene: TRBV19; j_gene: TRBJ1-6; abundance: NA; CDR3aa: CASHQGGGNSPLHF; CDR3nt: TGTGCCAGCCACCAAGGCGGGGGAAATTCACCCCTCCACTTT
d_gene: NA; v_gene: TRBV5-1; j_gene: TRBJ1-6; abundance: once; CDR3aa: CASSLWGEGNSPLHF; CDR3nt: TGCGCCAGCAGCTTGTGGGGGGAGGGCAATTCACCCCTCCACTTT
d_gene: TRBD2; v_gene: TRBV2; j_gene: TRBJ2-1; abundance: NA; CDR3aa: CASSEGGRYNEQFF; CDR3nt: TGTGCCAGCAGTGAGGGGGGGAGATACAATGAGCAGTTCTTC
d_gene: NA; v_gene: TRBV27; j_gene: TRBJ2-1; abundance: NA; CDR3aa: CASDGGPGGEQFF; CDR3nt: TGTGCCTCGGACGGGGGGCCTGGGGGTGAGCAGTTCTTC
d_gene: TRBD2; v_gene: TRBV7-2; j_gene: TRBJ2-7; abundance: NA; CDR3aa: CASSLGLAAYEQYF; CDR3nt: TGTGCCAGCAGCTTAGGGCTAGCGGCCTACGAGCAGTACTTC
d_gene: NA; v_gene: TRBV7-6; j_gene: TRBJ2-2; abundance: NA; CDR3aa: CASSLALATGELFF; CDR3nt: TGTGCCAGCAGCTTAGCGCTGGCGACGGGGGAGCTGTTTTTT
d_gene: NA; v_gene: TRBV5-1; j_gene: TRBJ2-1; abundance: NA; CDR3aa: CASSLELRGFPLDNEQFF; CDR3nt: TGCGCCAGCAGCTTGGAGTTGAGGGGCTTCCCCCTTGACAATGAGCAGTTCTTC
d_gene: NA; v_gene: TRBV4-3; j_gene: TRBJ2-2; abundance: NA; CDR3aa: CASSPGRFNTGELFF; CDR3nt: TGCGCCAGCAGCCCCGGACGGTTTAACACCGGGGAGCTGTTTTTT
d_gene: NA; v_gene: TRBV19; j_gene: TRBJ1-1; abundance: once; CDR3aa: CASSIAERGEAFF; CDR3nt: TGTGCCAGTAGTATAGCGGAACGGGGTGAAGCTTTCTTT
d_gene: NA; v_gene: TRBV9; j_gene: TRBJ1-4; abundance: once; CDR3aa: CASSARTATNEKLFF; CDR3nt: TGTGCCAGCAGCGCCCGGACGGCAACTAATGAAAAACTGTTTTTT
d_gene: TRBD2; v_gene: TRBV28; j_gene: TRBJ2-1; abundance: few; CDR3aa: CASILTSGYNEQFF; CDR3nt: TGTGCCAGCATTCTGACTAGCGGATACAATGAGCAGTTCTTC
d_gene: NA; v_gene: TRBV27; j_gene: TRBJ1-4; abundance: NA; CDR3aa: CASSSPDVGEKLFF; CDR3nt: TGTGCCAGCAGTTCGCCCGACGTGGGGGAAAAACTGTTTTTT
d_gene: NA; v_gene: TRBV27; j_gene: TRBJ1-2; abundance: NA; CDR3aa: CARQSGDNYGYTF; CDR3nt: TGTGCTAGACAGAGTGGAGATAACTATGGCTACACCTTC
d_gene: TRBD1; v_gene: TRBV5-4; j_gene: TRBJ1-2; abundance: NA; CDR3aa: CASSFGGDSKFRTF; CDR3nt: TGTGCCAGCAGCTTTGGGGGGGACAGCAAATTTAGAACCTTC
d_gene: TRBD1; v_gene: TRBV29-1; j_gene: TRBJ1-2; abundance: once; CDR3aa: CSVEDALAGGNYGYTF; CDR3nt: TGCAGCGTTGAAGACGCTTTGGCAGGGGGAAACTATGGCTACACCTTC
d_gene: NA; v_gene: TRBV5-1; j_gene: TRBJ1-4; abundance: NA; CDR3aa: CASSLDWSPSEKLFF; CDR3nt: TGCGCCAGCAGCTTGGACTGGAGTCCGAGTGAAAAACTGTTTTTT
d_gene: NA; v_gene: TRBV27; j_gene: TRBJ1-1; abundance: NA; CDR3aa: CASSLSDRAEAFF; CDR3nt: TGTGCCAGCAGTTTATCCGACCGAGCTGAAGCTTTCTTT
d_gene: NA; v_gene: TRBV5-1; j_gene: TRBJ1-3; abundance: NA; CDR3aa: CASSVDFSSGNTIYF; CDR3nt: TGCGCCAGCAGTGTCGATTTCAGCTCTGGAAACACCATATATTTT
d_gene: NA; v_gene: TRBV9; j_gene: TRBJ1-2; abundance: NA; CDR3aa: CASSGTEKNGYTF; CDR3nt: TGTGCCAGCAGTGGGACCGAAAAGAATGGCTACACCTTC
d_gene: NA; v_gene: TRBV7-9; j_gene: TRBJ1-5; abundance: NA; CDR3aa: CASSRGPGKNQPQHF; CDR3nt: TGTGCCAGCAGCCGCGGACCGGGCAAAAATCAGCCCCAGCATTTT
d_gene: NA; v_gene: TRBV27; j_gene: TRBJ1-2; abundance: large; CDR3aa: CASSLSRGAHGYTF; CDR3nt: TGTGCCAGCAGTTTATCGAGGGGGGCTCATGGCTACACCTTC
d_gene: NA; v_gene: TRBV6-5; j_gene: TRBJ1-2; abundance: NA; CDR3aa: CASSPTPSEGYTF; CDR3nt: TGTGCCAGCAGTCCCACTCCCTCGGAAGGCTACACCTTC
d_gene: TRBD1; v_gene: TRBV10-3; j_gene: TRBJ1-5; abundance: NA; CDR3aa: CAIGGRGRDQPQHF; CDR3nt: TGTGCCATCGGGGGCAGGGGGAGGGATCAGCCCCAGCATTTT
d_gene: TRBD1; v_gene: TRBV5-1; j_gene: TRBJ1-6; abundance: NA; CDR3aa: CASRTGDHNSPLHF; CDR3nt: TGCGCCAGCAGAACAGGGGACCATAATTCACCCCTCCACTTT
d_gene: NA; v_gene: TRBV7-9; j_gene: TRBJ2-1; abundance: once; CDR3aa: CASSLKDYARNEQFF; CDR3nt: TGTGCCAGCAGCCTTAAGGACTACGCCCGCAATGAGCAGTTCTTC
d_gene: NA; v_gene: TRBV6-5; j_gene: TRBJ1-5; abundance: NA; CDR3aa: CASWTYNQPQHF; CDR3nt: TGTGCCAGTTGGACGTATAATCAGCCCCAGCATTTT
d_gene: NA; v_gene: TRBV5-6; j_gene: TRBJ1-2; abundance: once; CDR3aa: CASSLEWRGDYGYTF; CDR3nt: TGTGCCAGCAGCTTGGAGTGGAGGGGTGACTATGGCTACACCTTC
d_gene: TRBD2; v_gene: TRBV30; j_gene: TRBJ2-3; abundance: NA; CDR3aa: CAWSVLAGITDTQYF; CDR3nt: TGTGCCTGGAGTGTACTAGCGGGAATAACAGATACGCAGTATTTT
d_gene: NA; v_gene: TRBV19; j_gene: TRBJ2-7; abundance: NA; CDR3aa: CASSSGTRVHGQYF; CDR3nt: TGTGCCAGTAGTTCCGGGACAAGGGTTCATGGGCAGTACTTC
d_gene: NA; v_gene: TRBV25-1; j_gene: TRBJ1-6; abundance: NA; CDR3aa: CASSLQGPSPLHF; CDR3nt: TGTGCCAGCAGTTTGCAGGGTCCGTCACCCCTCCACTTT
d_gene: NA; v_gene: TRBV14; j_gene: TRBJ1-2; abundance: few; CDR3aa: CASSQEGLSSSYTF; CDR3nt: TGTGCCAGCAGCCAAGAGGGACTTAGCAGTTCCTACACCTTC
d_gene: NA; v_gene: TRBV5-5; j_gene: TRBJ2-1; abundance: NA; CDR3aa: CASSPQVDTSPFF; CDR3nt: TGTGCCAGCAGCCCGCAGGTAGACACGAGTCCGTTCTTC
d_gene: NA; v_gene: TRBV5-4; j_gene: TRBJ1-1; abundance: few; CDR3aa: CASSSGGYTEAFF; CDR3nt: TGTGCCAGCAGCTCCGGGGGCTACACTGAAGCTTTCTTT
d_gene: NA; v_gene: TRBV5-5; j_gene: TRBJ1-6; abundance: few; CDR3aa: CASSQRPLDTYNSPLHF; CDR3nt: TGTGCCAGCAGCCAAAGGCCCCTCGATACCTATAATTCACCCCTCCACTTT
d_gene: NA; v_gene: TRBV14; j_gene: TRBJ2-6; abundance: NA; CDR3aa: CASSQKSLGYGPGANVLTF; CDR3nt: TGTGCCAGCAGCCAGAAATCCCTGGGGTATGGGCCCGGGGCCAACGTCCTGACTTTC
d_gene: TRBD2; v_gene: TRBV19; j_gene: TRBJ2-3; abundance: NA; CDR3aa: CASKGLAGLTDTQYF; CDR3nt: TGTGCCAGTAAGGGACTAGCGGGCCTCACAGATACGCAGTATTTT
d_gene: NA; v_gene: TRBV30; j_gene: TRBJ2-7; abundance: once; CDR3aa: CAWSVGGPYEQYF; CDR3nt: TGTGCCTGGAGTGTGGGGGGCCCCTACGAGCAGTACTTC
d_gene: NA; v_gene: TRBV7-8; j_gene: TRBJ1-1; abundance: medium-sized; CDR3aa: CASKLMNAGNTEAFF; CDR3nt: TGTGCCAGCAAGCTTATGAACGCTGGGAACACTGAAGCTTTCTTT
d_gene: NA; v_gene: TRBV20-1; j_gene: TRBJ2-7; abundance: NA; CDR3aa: CSASMVYEQYF; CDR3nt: TGCAGTGCTAGCATGGTTTACGAGCAGTACTTC
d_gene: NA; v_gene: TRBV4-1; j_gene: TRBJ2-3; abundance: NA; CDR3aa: CASSQELTPVSDTQYF; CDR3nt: TGCGCCAGCAGCCAAGAATTAACCCCCGTTTCCGATACGCAGTATTTT
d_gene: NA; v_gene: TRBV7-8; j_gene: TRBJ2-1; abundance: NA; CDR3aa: CASSFTIQGPHNEQFF; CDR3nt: TGTGCCAGCAGCTTCACGATACAGGGTCCACACAATGAGCAGTTCTTC
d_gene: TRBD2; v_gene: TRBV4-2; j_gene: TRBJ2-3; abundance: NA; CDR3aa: CASSQDQTSNTDTQYF; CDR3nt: TGTGCCAGCAGCCAAGATCAGACTAGCAACACAGATACGCAGTATTTT